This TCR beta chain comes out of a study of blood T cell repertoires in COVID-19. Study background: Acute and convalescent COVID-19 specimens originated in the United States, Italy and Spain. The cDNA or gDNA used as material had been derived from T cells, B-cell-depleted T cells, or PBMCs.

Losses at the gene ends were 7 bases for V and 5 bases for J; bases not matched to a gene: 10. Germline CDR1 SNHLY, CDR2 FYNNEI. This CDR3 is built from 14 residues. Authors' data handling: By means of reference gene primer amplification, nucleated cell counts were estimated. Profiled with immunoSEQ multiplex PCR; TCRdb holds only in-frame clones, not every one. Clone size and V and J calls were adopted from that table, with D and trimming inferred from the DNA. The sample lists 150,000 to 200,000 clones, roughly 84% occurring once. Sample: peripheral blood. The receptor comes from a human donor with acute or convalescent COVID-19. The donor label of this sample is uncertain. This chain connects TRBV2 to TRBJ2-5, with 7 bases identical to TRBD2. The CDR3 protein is CASNLAEGRETQYF. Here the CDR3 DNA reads TGTGCCAGCAATCTAGCGGAGGGACGGGAGACCCAGTACTTC.